This T cell receptor (beta chain) was obtained from a study of blood T cell repertoires in COVID-19. Participant reports of clinical history set cohort assignment. Study processing details: Researchers report that nucleated cell counts were estimated from reference gene primer amplification. Profiling relied on immunoSEQ multiplex PCR, and the TCRdb table lists in-frame clones only, not all of them. That table furnishes V, J and clone size, whereas the DNA furnished D and trimming. The data hold 150,000 or so clones, with 80% to 85% observed a single time. The origin of this receptor is a woman in her fifties or sixties who had recovered from COVID-19. Specimen: PBMCs or T cells enriched from blood (not recorded which).

In nucleotides, the CDR3 is TGTGCCAGCAGTGAAATGGGACGGGGGGCGGGCGACGAGCAGTACTTC. Translated, it gives CASSEMGRGAGDEQYF. The gene calls are TRBV2 and TRBJ2-7; possible D gene TRBD2, 7 bases. The V end lost 2 bases, the J end lost 5 bases, and 19 bases lay between the germline ends. Germline CDR1 SNHLY, CDR2 FYNNEI. The CDR3 extends over 16 amino acids.